Below, 23 T cell receptor beta chains from the same sample are listed, as sequenced in a study of T cell clonotyping in hematopoietic cell transplantation. Time point specified: recipient sample about 28 days before transplant, after cytoreduction. The data were produced by immunoSEQ multiplex PCR, yet TCRdb's version contains in-frame clones alone and is incomplete. Here the sample spans fewer than 15,000 clones, approximately 80% being singletons. Sequencing was performed on peripheral blood mononuclear cells, taken before stem cell transplant. The receptors derive from a man between 60 and 75 years old with acute myeloid leukemia. Some clones in this sample may be carry-over from other donors' samples.

A word on this clone: A clone one base away is much larger, so this may be a read error. The chain uses TRBV13 and TRBJ2-1; 8 bases match TRBD2. V lost 5 bases to trimming and J lost 12 bases; unmatched junction nucleotides: 15. The CDR3 has 15 amino acids. Germline-derived CDR1 and CDR2 are PRHDT and FYEKMQ (reference sequence). The CDR3 here is CASSGLAGMLGRQFF. The CDR3, as DNA: TGTGCCAGCAGCGGCCTAGCGGGTATGCTCGGTCGGCAGTTCTTC.

The chain recombines TRBV5-1 with TRBJ1-6; D is undetermined. CDR1 SGHRS and CDR2 YFSETQ come from the germline V gene. V was shortened by 4 bases and J by 9 bases, with 14 bases between the two germline ends. The length of the CDR3 is 14 residues. The CDR3 nucleotides are TGCGCCAGCAGCAGGGAGTATGGTGGTTCACCCCTCCACTTT. It encodes CASSREYGGSPLHF.

The chain is built from TRBV5-1 and TRBJ2-1; D possibly corresponds to TRBD2 (7 bases). This CDR3 is built from 16 residues. Germline assignment: CDR1 SGHRS and CDR2 YFSETQ. With 6 bases removed from V and 4 bases from J, the gap between germline ends came to 20 bases. This CDR3 reads CASIPGGGGSYNEQFF. The CDR3 coding sequence is TGCGCCAGCATCCCGGGGGGAGGGGGGTCTTACAATGAGCAGTTCTTC.

The genes are TRBV9 and TRBJ2-3, with 7 bases fitting TRBD2. CDR3 length: 16 residues. Germline loops: CDR1 SGDLS, CDR2 YYNGEE. The V segment lost 5 bases and the J segment 0 bases; nucleotides outside the gene matches: 9. CDR3 protein: CASSSSSSGSTDTQYF. The DNA of the CDR3 is TGTGCCAGCAGTTCCTCCAGTAGCGGGAGCACAGATACGCAGTATTTT. Looking up the rest from reference TRBV9 and TRBJ2-3 gives the full variable domain: DSGVTQTPKHLITATGQRVTLRCSPRSGDLSVYWYQQSLDQGLQFLIQYYNGEERAKGNILERFSAQQFPDLHSELNLSSLELGDSALYFCASSSSSSGSTDTQYFGPGTRLTVL.

The rearrangement joins TRBV30 to TRBJ2-1, with 9 bases that match TRBD2. Germline V gene data show CDR1 as GTSNPN and CDR2 as SVGIG (reference sequence). The CDR3 covers 15 residues. Losses at the gene ends were 2 bases for V and 7 bases for J; bases not matched to a gene: 9. The CDR3 spells CAWSHSGGRINEQFF. DNA of the CDR3: TGTGCCTGGAGTCATAGCGGGGGTCGGATTAATGAGCAGTTCTTC.

The V gene is TRBV6-9, the J gene TRBJ1-6, with D tentatively TRBD1 (5 bases). The CDR3 covers 16 residues. V was pared by 1 base and J by 4 bases, with 11 bases between. Germline CDR1 reads MNHGY; CDR2 reads SVAAGI. This chain's CDR3 is CASSYCRTPYNSPLHF. The CDR3 DNA is TGTGCCAGCAGTTATTGCAGGACACCATATAATTCACCCCTCCACTTT.

The chain links TRBV27 to TRBJ1-2; TRBD1 matches at 10 bases. Germline values: CDR1 MNHEY, CDR2 SMNVEV (reference sequence). This CDR3 has 15 amino acids. Trimming removed 0 bases from V and 7 bases from J; junction bases left unmatched: 5. The CDR3 region has the DNA TGTGCCAGCAGTTTATCGAAGACAGGGGGCTCTGGCTACACCTTC. Translating it yields CASSLSKTGGSGYTF.

The chain recombines TRBV4-3 with TRBJ1-6; no clear D. This CDR3 spans 14 amino acids. Trimming cost V 2 bases and J 9 bases, with 11 bases left between them. Germline V gives CDR1 LGHNA, CDR2 YSLEER. The CDR3 DNA reads as TGCGCCAGCAGCCAATTGAGGGAGGGTTCACCCCTCCACTTT. It is translated as CASSQLREGSPLHF.

This chain uses TRBV11-2 with TRBJ2-4, with D perhaps TRBD2 (5 bases). CDR1 and CDR2 (germline): SGHAT, FQNNGV. The CDR3 consists of 15 residues. Trimming took 0 bases from V and 0 from J, leaving 6 bases between them. As DNA, the CDR3 is TGTGCCAGCAGCTTAGAGAGGGTAGCCAAAAACATTCAGTACTTC. Translation gives CASSLERVAKNIQYF.

The gene calls are TRBV2 and TRBJ2-7; 9 bases are shared with TRBD2. CDR3 size: 15 residues. Germline assignment: CDR1 SNHLY and CDR2 FYNNEI. Trimming at V came to 5 bases and at J to 6 bases, leaving 11 bases not matched to a gene. CDR3 loop: CASSFSGTSTREQYF. The CDR3 DNA reads TGTGCCAGCAGTTTCTCCGGGACTAGCACTCGCGAGCAGTACTTC.

V gene TRBV6-5 combines with J gene TRBJ1-2; D unresolved. The CDR3 spans 16 residues. Between the trimmed V and J ends, which lost 2 bases and 0 bases, there was a span of 13 bases. The germline V gene has CDR1 MNHEY and CDR2 SVGAGI. DNA of the CDR3: TGTGCCAGCAGTTACGTGTCAGCAAAAGCTAACTATGGCTACACCTTC. Translation gives CASSYVSAKANYGYTF.

The chain has TRBV7-9 and TRBJ1-1, with D possibly TRBD1 on 5 matching bases. Looked up from germline, CDR1 is SEHNR and CDR2 is FQNEAQ (reference sequence). This CDR3 region has 15 residues. Trimming took 2 bases from V and 4 from J, leaving 14 bases between them. The DNA of the CDR3 is TGTGCCAGCAGCTTACGGTGGGCAGGGCGCACTGAAGCTTTCTTT. Its protein is CASSLRWAGRTEAFF.

This clone was seen once. The junction and the germline gene differ at one end; a read error may be behind it. The chain joins TRBV5-1 to TRBJ1-2, with TRBD1 identical over 9 bases. The CDR3 covers 13 residues. The germline V gene encodes CDR1 SGHRS and CDR2 YFSETQ. CDR3 DNA sequence: TGCGCCAGCAGCTTTGACAGGGGGTATGGCCACACCTTC. It encodes CASSFDRGYGHTF.

This clone was seen a single time. The chain employs TRBV16 and TRBJ2-3; D gene unclear. The ends were cut back, 0 bases at V and 4 bases at J, with 8 bases in the middle. Germline loops: CDR1 KGHSY, CDR2 FQNENV. The CDR3 runs to 14 residues. The CDR3 sequence: CASSQSLAADTQYF. CDR3 bases: TGTGCCAGCAGCCAATCGCTCGCGGCAGATACGCAGTATTTT.

This chain uses TRBV19 with TRBJ2-5, with TRBD1 matching over 10 bases. The trim removed 0 bases at V and 3 bases at J, leaving 1 base unmatched. Germline V gene sequence: CDR1 LNHDA, CDR2 SQIVND (reference sequence). CDR3 length: 15 amino acids. The CDR3 DNA reads TGTGCCAGTAGTATAGATGGGACAGGGGAAGAGACCCAGTACTTC. This codes for CASSIDGTGEETQYF.

V gene TRBV5-6 combines with J gene TRBJ2-7; perhaps TRBD2 as D (7 bases). From germline, CDR1 is SGHDT and CDR2 YYEEEE. V dropped 2 bases and J dropped 4 bases, with 16 bases sitting between them. The CDR3 is 15 residues long. The CDR3 DNA follows: TGTGCCAGCAGCTTCCTGAAGGGGGGGGATTACGAGCAGTACTTC. Translating it yields CASSFLKGGDYEQYF.

The chain has TRBV29-1 and TRBJ1-1; D possibly corresponds to TRBD1 (5 bases). Germline CDR1 reads SQVTM; CDR2 reads ANQGSEA. V was clipped by 5 bases and J by 8 bases, with 18 bases between them. The CDR3 is 13 residues long. CDR3 sequence reads: CSVYGEGPPEAFF. DNA of the CDR3: TGCAGCGTTTACGGGGAGGGACCTCCCGAAGCTTTCTTT.

The gene calls are TRBV7-2 and TRBJ2-3; 13 bases match TRBD2. The V gene end was trimmed by 5 bases and the J gene end by 2 bases; junction bases not matched to a gene: 7. Germline CDR1 SGHTA, CDR2 FQGNSA. The CDR3 has 17 residues. The CDR3: CASSGLAGASPTDTQYF. The CDR3 DNA follows: TGTGCCAGCAGCGGACTAGCGGGGGCCTCGCCCACAGATACGCAGTATTTT.

This sequence joins TRBV2 and TRBJ1-4; D is unresolved. Per the germline V gene, CDR1 is SNHLY and CDR2 is FYNNEI. This CDR3 is 13 amino acids long. Trimming left V 3 bases short and J 8 bases short, with 10 bases between. CDR3 in DNA: TGTGCCAGCAGTGATCACGTTCGGGAAAAACTGTTTTTT. Amino acid sequence: CASSDHVREKLFF.

The chain has TRBV6-5 and TRBJ2-7; D gene ambiguous. The V and J ends lost 4 bases and 0 bases respectively, with 7 bases between them. Germline V lookup: CDR1 MNHEY, CDR2 SVGAGI. The CDR3 totals 13 residues. Here the CDR3 reads CASSLASSYEQYF. The CDR3 bases are TGTGCCAGCAGTTTAGCCAGCTCCTACGAGCAGTACTTC.

This sequence joins TRBV19 and TRBJ2-7, with 11 nucleotides matching TRBD1. The CDR3 has 14 amino acids. The V gene's germline CDR1 is LNHDA and CDR2 SQIVND (reference sequence). J gave up 6 bases and V 3 bases, and 4 bases lay outside the gene matches. The CDR3 loop reads CASSIVGTGGEQYF. In DNA, the CDR3 is TGTGCCAGTAGTATCGTTGGGACAGGGGGCGAGCAGTACTTC.

The chain links TRBV5-5 to TRBJ1-2, with D perhaps matching TRBD1 (6 bases). The germline gives CDR1 SGHKS, CDR2 YYEKEE (reference sequence). The V and J ends lost 4 bases and 8 bases respectively, with 21 bases between them. The CDR3 loop spans 15 amino acids. This CDR3 reads CASSGVTWGALGYTF. The DNA of the CDR3 is TGTGCCAGCAGCGGGGTTACGTGGGGGGCGTTGGGCTACACCTTC.

V is TRBV2 and J is TRBJ1-2, with D uncertain. V lost 4 bases and J lost 6, with 15 bases in between. The CDR3 length is 14 residues. CDR1 SNHLY and CDR2 FYNNEI come from the germline V gene. In nucleotides, the CDR3 is TGTGCCAGCAGTGGATGGGCTCGACGGCATGGCTACACCTTC. This translates into CASSGWARRHGYTF.